This T cell receptor beta chain comes out of a study of cytomegalovirus exposure and HLA in healthy donors. Researchers ran the PCR with 60 Vbeta and 13 Jbeta primers. Data came from immunoSEQ multiplex PCR; TCRdb stores just in-frame clones and leaves some out. The sample holds tens of thousands of clones, roughly 75% seen once. The sample consisted of PBMCs. The TCR comes from a woman under 40 in good health and CMV-seropositive.

The CDR3 nucleotides read TGTGCCAGCAGCGCTCCGGGGGACAGGACCGGCTACACCTTC. Its translation: CASSAPGDRTGYTF. The rearrangement joins TRBV6-5 to TRBJ1-2; TRBD1 agrees at 8 bases. The germline CDR1 and CDR2 sequences are MNHEY and SVGAGI. The CDR3 spans 14 residues. V lost 6 bases to trimming and J lost 8 bases; unmatched junction nucleotides: 11.